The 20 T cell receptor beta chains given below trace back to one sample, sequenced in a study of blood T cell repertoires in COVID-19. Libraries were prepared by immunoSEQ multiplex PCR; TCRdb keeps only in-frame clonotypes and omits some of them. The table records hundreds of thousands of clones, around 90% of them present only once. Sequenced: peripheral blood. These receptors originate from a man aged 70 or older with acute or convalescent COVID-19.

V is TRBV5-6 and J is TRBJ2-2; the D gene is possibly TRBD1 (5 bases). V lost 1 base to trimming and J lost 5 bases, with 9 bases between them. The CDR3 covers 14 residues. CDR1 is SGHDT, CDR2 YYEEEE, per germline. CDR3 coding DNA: TGTGCCAGCAGCTTGCCCCAGGGTACCGGGGAGCTGTTTTTT. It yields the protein CASSLPQGTGELFF.

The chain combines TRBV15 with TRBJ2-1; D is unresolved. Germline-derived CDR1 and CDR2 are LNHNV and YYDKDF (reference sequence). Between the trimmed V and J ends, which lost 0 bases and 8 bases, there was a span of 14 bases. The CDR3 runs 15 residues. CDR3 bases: TGTGCCACCAGCAGAGATGAGGCAGCCGGGTATGAGCAGTTCTTC. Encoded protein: CATSRDEAAGYEQFF.

The CDR3 here is CASSSSGDEKLFF. In DNA form, the CDR3 reads TGTGCCAGCAGTTCCTCAGGGGATGAAAAACTGTTTTTT. The chain employs TRBV12-3 or TRBV12-4 and TRBJ1-4; perhaps TRBD1 as D (6 bases). The length of the CDR3 is 13 residues. The V end was cut by 4 bases, the J end by 6 bases, with 9 bases between.

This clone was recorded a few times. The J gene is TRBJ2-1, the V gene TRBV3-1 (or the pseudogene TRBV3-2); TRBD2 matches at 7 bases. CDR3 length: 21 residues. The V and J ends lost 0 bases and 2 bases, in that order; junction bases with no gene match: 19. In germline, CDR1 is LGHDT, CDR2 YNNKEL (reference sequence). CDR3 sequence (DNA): TGTGCCAGCAGCCAAGATTACTGGACTAGTCGGAGACTAGGTGCCTACAATGAGCAGTTCTTC. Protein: CASSQDYWTSRRLGAYNEQFF.

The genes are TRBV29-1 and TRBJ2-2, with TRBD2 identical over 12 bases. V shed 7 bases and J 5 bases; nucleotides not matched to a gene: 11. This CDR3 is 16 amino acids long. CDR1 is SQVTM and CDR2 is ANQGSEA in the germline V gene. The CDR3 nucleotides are TGCAGCGGCAAGACTAGCGGGGGACCCAGGACCGGGGAGCTGTTTTTT. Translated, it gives CSGKTSGGPRTGELFF.

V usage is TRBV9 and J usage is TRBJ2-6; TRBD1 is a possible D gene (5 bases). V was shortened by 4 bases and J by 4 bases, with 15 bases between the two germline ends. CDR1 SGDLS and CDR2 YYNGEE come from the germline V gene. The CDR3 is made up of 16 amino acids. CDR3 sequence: CASSPQVYSGANVLTF. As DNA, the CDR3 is TGTGCCAGCAGCCCACAGGTATACTCGGGGGCCAACGTCCTGACTTTC. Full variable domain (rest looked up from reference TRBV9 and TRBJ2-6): DSGVTQTPKHLITATGQRVTLRCSPRSGDLSVYWYQQSLDQGLQFLIQYYNGEERAKGNILERFSAQQFPDLHSELNLSSLELGDSALYFCASSPQVYSGANVLTFGAGSRLTVL.

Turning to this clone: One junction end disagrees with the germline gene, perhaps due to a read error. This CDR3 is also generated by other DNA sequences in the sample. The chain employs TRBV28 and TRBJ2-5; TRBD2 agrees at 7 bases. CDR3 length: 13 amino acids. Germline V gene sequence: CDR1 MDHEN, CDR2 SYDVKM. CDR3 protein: CASSSVGRETQYF. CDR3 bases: TGTGCCAGCAGTTCAGTGGGGCGGGAGACCCAATACTTC.

The CDR3 DNA sequence: TGTGCCAGCAGCTTAAGCCCCGAGGATGAAGCTTTCTTT. Its translation: CASSLSPEDEAFF. The rearrangement links TRBV7-2 to TRBJ1-1; the D is unclear. V shed 2 bases and J shed 7 bases, with 11 bases lying between them. There are 13 residues in the CDR3. Germline V lookup: CDR1 SGHTA, CDR2 FQGNSA.

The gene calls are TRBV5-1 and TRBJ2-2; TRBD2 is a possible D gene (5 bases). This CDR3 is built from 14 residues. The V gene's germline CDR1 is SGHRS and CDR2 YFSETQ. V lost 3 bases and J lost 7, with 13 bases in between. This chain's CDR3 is CASSWTAGVGELFF. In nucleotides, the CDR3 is TGCGCCAGCAGCTGGACCGCCGGGGTCGGGGAGCTGTTTTTT.

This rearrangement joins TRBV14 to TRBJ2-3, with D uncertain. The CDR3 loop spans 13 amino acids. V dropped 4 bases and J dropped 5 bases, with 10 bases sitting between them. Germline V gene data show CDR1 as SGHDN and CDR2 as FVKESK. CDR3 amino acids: CASSPRLVDTQYF. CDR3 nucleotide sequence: TGTGCCAGCAGCCCCCGACTGGTAGATACGCAGTATTTT.

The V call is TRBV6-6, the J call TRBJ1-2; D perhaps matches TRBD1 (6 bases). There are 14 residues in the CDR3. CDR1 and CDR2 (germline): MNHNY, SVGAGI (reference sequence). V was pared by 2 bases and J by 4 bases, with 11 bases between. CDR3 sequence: CASSYHREFYGYTF. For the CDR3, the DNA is TGTGCCAGCAGTTACCACAGGGAATTCTATGGCTACACCTTC.

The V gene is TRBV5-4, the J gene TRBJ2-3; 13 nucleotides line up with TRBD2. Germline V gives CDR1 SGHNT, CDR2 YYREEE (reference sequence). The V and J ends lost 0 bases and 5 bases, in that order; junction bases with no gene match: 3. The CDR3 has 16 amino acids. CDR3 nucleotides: TGTGCCAGCAGCTTGGGACTAGCGGGAGGACAAGATACGCAGTATTTT. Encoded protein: CASSLGLAGGQDTQYF.

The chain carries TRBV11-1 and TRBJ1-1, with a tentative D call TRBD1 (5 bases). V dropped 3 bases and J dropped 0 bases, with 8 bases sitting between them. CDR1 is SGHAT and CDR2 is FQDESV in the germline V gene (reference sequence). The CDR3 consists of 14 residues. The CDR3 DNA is TGTGCCAGCAGCTTCGGGGGTATGAACACTGAAGCTTTCTTT. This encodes CASSFGGMNTEAFF.

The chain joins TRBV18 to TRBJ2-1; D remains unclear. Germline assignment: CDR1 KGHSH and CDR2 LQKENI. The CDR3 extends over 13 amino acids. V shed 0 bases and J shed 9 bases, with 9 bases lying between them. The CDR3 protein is CASSPPISAEQFF. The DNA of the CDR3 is TGTGCCAGCTCACCACCGATCAGCGCTGAGCAGTTCTTC. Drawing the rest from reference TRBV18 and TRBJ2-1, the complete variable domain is NAGVMQNPRHLVRRRGQEARLRCSPMKGHSHVYWYRQLPEEGLKFMVYLQKENIIDESGMPKERFSAEFPKEGPSILRIQQVVRGDSAAYFCASSPPISAEQFFGPGTRLTVL.

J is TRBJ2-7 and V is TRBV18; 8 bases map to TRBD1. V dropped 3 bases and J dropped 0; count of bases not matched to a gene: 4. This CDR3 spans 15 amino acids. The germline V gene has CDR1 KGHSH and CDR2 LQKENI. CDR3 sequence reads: CASSPGQGGSYEQYF. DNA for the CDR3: TGTGCCAGCTCACCCGGACAGGGCGGCTCCTACGAGCAGTACTTC.

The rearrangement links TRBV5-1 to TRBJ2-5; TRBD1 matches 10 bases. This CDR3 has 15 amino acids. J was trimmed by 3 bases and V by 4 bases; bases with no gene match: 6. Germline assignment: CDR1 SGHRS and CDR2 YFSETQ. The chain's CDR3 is CASSRTGGVEETQYF. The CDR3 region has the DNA TGCGCCAGCAGCCGGACAGGGGGGGTGGAAGAGACCCAGTACTTC.

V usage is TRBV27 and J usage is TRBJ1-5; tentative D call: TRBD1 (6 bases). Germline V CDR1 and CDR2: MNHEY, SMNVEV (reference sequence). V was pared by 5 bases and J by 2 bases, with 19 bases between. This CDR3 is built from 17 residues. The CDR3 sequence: CASSPRGGQMGNQPQHF. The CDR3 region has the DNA TGTGCCAGCAGTCCTCGGGGGGGCCAAATGGGCAATCAGCCCCAGCATTTT.

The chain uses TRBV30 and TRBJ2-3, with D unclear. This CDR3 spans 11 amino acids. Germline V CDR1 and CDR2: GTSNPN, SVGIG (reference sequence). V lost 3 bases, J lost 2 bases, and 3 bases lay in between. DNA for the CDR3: TGTGCCTGGAGCTACACAGATACGCAGTATTTT. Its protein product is CAWSYTDTQYF.

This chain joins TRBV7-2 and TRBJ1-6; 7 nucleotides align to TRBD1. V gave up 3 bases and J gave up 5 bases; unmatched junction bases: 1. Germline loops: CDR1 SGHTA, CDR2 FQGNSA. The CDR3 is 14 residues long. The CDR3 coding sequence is TGTGCCAGCAGCTTCAGGGGGAATAATTCACCCCTCCACTTT. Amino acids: CASSFRGNNSPLHF.

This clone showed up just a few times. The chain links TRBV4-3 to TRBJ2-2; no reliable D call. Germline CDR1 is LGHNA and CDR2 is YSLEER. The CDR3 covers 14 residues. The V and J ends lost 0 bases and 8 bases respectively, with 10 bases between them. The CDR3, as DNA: TGCGCCAGCAGCCAAGATCCCCCCTCGGGGGAGCTGTTTTTT. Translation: CASSQDPPSGELFF.